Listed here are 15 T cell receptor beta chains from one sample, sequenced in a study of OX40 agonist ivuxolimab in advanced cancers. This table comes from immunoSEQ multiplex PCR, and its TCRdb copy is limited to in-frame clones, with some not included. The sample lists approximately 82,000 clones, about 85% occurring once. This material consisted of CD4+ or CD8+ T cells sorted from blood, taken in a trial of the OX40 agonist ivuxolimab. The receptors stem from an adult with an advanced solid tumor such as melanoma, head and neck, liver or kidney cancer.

The DNA for the CDR3 is TGTGCCAGCAGTTACCTGGATGGGAGCACTGAAGCTTTCTTT. Translated, it gives CASSYLDGSTEAFF. The chain couples TRBV6-5 to TRBJ1-1; no definite D call. The CDR3 is 14 residues long. Per the germline V gene, CDR1 is MNHEY and CDR2 is SVGAGI. Trimming took 2 bases from V and 4 from J, leaving 11 bases between them.

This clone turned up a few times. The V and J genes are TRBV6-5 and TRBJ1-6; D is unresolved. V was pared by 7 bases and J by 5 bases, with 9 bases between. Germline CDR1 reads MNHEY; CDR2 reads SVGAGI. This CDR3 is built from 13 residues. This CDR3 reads CASTLKDNSPLHF. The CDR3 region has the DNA TGTGCCAGCACCCTCAAGGATAATTCACCCCTCCACTTT.

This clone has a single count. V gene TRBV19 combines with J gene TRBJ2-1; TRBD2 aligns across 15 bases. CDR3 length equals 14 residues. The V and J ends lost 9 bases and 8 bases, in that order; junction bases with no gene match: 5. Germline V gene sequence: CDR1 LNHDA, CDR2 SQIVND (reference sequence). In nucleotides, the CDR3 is TGTGCCAGCAAGGGACTAGCGGGGGGCTATGAGCAGTTCTTC. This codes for CASKGLAGGYEQFF.

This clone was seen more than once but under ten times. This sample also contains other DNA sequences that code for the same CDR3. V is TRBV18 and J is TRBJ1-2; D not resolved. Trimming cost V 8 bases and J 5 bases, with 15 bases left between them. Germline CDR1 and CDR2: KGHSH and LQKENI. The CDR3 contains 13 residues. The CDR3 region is CASSEGGRYGYTF. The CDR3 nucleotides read TGTGCCAGCAGCGAGGGCGGACGGTATGGCTACACCTTC. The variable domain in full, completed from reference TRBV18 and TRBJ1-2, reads NAGVMQNPRHLVRRRGQEARLRCSPMKGHSHVYWYRQLPEEGLKFMVYLQKENIIDESGMPKERFSAEFPKEGPSILRIQQVVRGDSAAYFCASSEGGRYGYTFGSGTRLTVV.

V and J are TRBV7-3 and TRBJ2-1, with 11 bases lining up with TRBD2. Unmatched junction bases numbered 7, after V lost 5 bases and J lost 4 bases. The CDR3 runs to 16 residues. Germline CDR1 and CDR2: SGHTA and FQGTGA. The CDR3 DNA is TGTGCCAGCAGCCTACAGGGGACTAGCGGATACAATGAGCAGTTCTTC. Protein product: CASSLQGTSGYNEQFF.

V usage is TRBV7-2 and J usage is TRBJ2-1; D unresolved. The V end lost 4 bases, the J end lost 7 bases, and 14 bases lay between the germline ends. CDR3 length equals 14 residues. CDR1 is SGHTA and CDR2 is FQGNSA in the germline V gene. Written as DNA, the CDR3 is TGTGCCAGCAGCTCAAGTCCCATGAGGAATGAGCAGTTCTTC. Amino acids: CASSSSPMRNEQFF.

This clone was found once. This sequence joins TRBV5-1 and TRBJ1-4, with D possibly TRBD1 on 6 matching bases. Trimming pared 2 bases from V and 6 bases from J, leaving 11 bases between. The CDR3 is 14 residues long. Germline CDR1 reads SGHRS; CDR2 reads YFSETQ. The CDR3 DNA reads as TGCGCCAGCAGCTTTCCAGGGGTCGATGAAAAACTGTTTTTT. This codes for CASSFPGVDEKLFF. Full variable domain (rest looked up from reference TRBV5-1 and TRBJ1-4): KAGVTQTPRYLIKTRGQQVTLSCSPISGHRSVSWYQQTPGQGLQFLFEYFSETQRNKGNFPGRFSGRQFSNSRSEMNVSTLELGDSALYLCASSFPGVDEKLFFGSGTQLSVL.

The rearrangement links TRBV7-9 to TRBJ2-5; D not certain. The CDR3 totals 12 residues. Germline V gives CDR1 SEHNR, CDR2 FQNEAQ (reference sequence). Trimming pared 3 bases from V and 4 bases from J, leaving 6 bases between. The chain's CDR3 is CASSFHGETQYF. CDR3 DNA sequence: TGTGCCAGCAGCTTCCACGGAGAGACCCAGTACTTC.

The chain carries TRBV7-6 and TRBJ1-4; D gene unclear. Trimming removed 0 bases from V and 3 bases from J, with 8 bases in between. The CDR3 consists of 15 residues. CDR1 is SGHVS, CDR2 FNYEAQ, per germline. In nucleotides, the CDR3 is TGTGCCAGCAGCTTAGCGCCACAGCCTAATGAAAAACTGTTTTTT. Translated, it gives CASSLAPQPNEKLFF.

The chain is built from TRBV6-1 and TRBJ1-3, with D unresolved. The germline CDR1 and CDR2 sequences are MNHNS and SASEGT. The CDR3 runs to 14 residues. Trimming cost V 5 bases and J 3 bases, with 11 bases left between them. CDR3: CASSHGQNGNTIYF. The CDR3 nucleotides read TGTGCCAGCAGTCACGGCCAGAATGGAAACACCATATATTTT.

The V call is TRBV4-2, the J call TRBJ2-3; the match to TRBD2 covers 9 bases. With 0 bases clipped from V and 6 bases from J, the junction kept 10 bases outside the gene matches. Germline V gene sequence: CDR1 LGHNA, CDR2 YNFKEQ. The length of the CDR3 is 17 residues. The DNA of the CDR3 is TGTGCCAGCAGCCAAGAGGGTCGCGCTAGCGGGGTGGATACGCAGTATTTT. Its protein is CASSQEGRASGVDTQYF.

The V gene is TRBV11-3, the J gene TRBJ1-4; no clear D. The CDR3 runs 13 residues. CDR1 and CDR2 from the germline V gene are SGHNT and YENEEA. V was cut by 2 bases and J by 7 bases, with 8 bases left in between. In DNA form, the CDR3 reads TGTGCCAGCAGCTTAACGCCTGGTGAAAAACTGTTTTTT. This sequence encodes CASSLTPGEKLFF.

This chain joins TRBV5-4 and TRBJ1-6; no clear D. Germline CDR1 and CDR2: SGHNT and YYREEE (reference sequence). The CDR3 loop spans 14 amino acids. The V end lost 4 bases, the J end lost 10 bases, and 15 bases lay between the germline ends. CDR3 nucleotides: TGTGCCAGCAGCACGGCCCTGACGGGCTCACCCCTCCACTTT. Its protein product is CASSTALTGSPLHF.

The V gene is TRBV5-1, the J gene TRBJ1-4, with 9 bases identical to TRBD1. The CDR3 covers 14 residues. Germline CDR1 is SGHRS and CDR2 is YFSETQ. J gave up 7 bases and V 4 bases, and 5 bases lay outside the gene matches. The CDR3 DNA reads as TGCGCCAGCAGCAAGGGACAGGGAACTGAAAAACTGTTTTTT. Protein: CASSKGQGTEKLFF.

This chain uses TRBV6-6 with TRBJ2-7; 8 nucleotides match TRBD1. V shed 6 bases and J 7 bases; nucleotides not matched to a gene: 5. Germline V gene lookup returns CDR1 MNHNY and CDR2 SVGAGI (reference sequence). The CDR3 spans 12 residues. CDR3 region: CASSRTGREQYF. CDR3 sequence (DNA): TGTGCCAGCAGCCGGACAGGGCGGGAGCAGTACTTC.